This record looks at one T cell receptor (beta chain) sequence and its context. No antigen is known for it. No base quality values were provided; no much bigger clone lies one nucleotide off. CDR1 SGHDT and CDR2 YYEEEE are derived from the germline V gene. V is reduced by 3 bases and J by 10 bases, leaving a spacing of 14 bases between them. The CDR3 starts with the cysteine, ends with the phenylalanine, and has 14 residues. Only the CDR3 region is kept as DNA, spanning 42 bases read in frame from base 1. Naive CD8 T cell libraries were made from about 21,000 to 970,000 sorted cells using 10%, 30% or 50% of purified RNA. Naive CD8 T cells, defined as CD8+CD4-CCR7+CD45RA+, were FACS-sorted into RLT Plus buffer on a BD FACSAria II. To test detection sensitivity, Jurkat RNA equal to ten TCR copies was added to samples of about 20,000-1,100,000 naive CD8 T cells. Enrichment of CD8 T cells was done with RosetteSep CD8+ T Cell Enrichment Cocktail plus Ficoll-Paque, and ACK red cell lysis came afterward.

The record originates from a study of molecular identifiers for immune sequencing clone quantification (dated by TCRdb to the late 2010s). Broadly, across the study: For a replicate experiment, the RNA from either around 20,000 or 99,000 naive CD8 T cells was divided into five aliquots, and four of those aliquots went on to sequencing. The study was a methods study using CD8 T cells to benchmark molecular-identifier clustering-based TCR repertoire sequencing (MIDCIRS) and TCR RNA copy counting. Points the paper makes about the study in general: Spiked-in Jurkat TCR RNA equal to a single cell's worth was reported to be detectable even within one million naive CD8 T cells. When barcode sub-clustering was omitted, TCR diversity was inflated by chimeric consensus sequences, with chimeras reaching as high as 47%. The naive libraries included spiked-in Jurkat TCR RNA (10 copies' worth), and this RNA is not part of the donor repertoire. In CMV-specific effector cells, clones with more than 20 RNA copies contained over 97% of molecules, whereas in naive cells such clones contained under 1% of molecules. Modeling gave 3 to 3.5 recovered TCR RNA copies per cell versus about ten by digital PCR, implying 25% to 30% capture efficiency. Identical TCR molecules sharing a barcode could cause highly expanded clone sizes to be underestimated.

Receptors were amplified or captured by PCR. Sequencing relied on a NextSeq 500. Bulk TCR libraries were prepared as previously described, using TCR primers listed in Table S5. The Qiagen AllPrep DNA/RNA kit was used to purify total RNA. Reads from multiple sequencing runs of the same library were pooled before analysis. The paper's data handling went like this. Reads were retained only if the reads had an exact TCR constant sequence, and the retained reads were trimmed to 150 nt and grouped according to their 12-nt molecular barcodes. Reads inside each barcode group were sub-clustered using a 15% Levenshtein threshold, and a quality-weighted consensus sequence was constructed for each RNA molecule. Non-functional sequences were removed, as were lower-count sequences one edit away from another. Based on fitting two negative binomial distributions, any barcode sub-cluster with under 20% of the maximum read count was discarded. TCRdb took the public reads, trimmed them with fastp at Q25, ran MiXCR for clone calling and kept in-frame beta chains. Rows with one shared CDR3 protein collapse into an entry with the most common genes and DNA. The V and J calls and clone size are TCRdb's, not the authors'. The table for this sample lists fewer than 350,000 distinct CDR3 sequences; about 23% of them were counted only once. The ten biggest clones cover around 0.74% of the sample.

Recombination joined TRBV5-6 with TRBJ1-6; the D gene is not confidently resolved. Sequencing was done on a sample of naive CD8+ T cells from blood, with Jurkat cell RNA spiked in. What the cell subset or site label conveys for this sample: FACS-sorted CD8+CD4-CCR7+CD45RA+ naive T cells. This sequence was found in a human donor in good health. Some libraries in this study had Jurkat cell RNA spiked in. CDR3 reads: CASSWTPAQSPLHF. In nucleotides, the sequence is TGTGCCAGCAGCTGGACCCCGGCGCAATCACCCCTCCACTTT.